This TCR beta chain appears in the sequencing data of a study of blood T cell repertoires in COVID-19 (dated by TCRdb to 2020 to 2021). Broadly, across the study: Collaborator samples came from the United States, Italy and Spain and covered acute and convalescent phases of COVID-19. Where available, HLA class I and class II types were obtained from metadata supplied by the sample provider rather than from assay-based typing. The dataset comprised deeply sampled blood TCRbeta repertoires from subjects exposed to, actively infected with, or recovered from COVID-19. The samples were drawn from two sources: the first 160 participants of the ongoing ImmuneRACE study, and over 1,000 subjects contributed by 6 global collaborators. The repertoires were released in a freely available public database meant as a resource for research on the immune response to SARS-CoV-2. A de-identified subject ID, COVID-19 status, age in years and sex were almost always included in the sample metadata. The prospective study material was composed of cDNA or gDNA derived from T cells, B-cell-depleted T cells, or PBMCs.

This clone has at least ten counts. The antigen it binds to is not known. Base qualities are not provided; no much larger clone lies one nucleotide away. Here V drops 5 bases and J drops 0 bases, and the junction holds 14 bases not matched to any gene. CDR1 and CDR2, per the germline V gene (reference sequence), are LNHDA and SQIVND. The CDR3 goes from the cysteine to the phenylalanine over 19 residues. Only the CDR3 DNA stays, 57 bases, in frame from base 1. Whole blood was collected in K2EDTA tubes by collaborating institutions according to the institutions' own protocols. For TCRbeta analysis, collaborator samples were shipped as frozen whole blood, as isolated PBMCs, or as DNA extracted from either sample type. TCRbeta CDR3 regions were amplified from genomic DNA using the immunoSEQ Assay, a bias-controlled multiplex PCR. Under the source paper's analysis protocol: Within the assay, amplification of reference gene primers was used to estimate how many nucleated cells each sample contained. Sequence reads were collapsed and filtered to measure the absolute abundance of every unique TCRbeta CDR3 rearrangement. For each sample, productive Simpson clonality was calculated by taking the square root of Simpson's diversity index across productive rearrangements. This immuneACCESS table, as held by TCRdb, lists in-frame sequences with V and J called but not all clones. Of the missing ones, under half trace to an unresolved V gene in checked studies; the others have no known cause. The V and J calls and the clone size are those of that table, but D and trimming were determined from the DNA. The sample table holds 130,000 to 150,000 clones, of which 70% to 90% were seen once. The ten top clones hold roughly 13% of the sample.

Summary of the overall study and its limitations: How much clinical and demographic metadata was included differed by source and by participant, and the metadata was provided uncurated.

The chain uses TRBV19 and TRBJ2-2; TRBD1 matches 8 bases in the middle. Sequenced: peripheral blood. The sequence derives from a man in his sixties with active or convalescent COVID-19. The CDR3 here reads CASSSPPGTGTPNTGELFF. The nucleotide sequence is given as TGTGCCAGTAGTTCTCCCCCCGGGACAGGTACTCCGAACACCGGGGAGCTGTTTTTT.